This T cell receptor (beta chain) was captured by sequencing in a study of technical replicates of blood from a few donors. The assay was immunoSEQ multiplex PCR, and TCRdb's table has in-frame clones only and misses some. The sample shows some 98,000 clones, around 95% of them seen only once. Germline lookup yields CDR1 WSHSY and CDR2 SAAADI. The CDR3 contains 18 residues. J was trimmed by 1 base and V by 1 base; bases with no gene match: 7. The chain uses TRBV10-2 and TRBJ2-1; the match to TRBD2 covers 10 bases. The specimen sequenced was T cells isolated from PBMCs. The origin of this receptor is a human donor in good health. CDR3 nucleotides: TGCGCCAGCAGTGAGTTGATGACGACTAGCGGGTCCTACAATGAGCAGTTCTTC. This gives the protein CASSELMTTSGSYNEQFF.